The 3 T cell receptor beta chains below come from one sample, sequenced in a study of T cells in Graves' hyperthyroidism and ophthalmopathy. RNA transcripts yielded amplified TCR beta CDR3 regions. In the first-round RT-PCR of the TCR CDR3, the HTBI primer set was used. Each CDR3 protein is one row after TCRdb ran MiXCR on the multiplex PCR reads. This table has roughly 570,000 distinct CDR3 sequences, 40% to 55% appearing once. The specimen sequenced was peripheral blood or thyroid tissue (not recorded which). The receptors come from a woman in her late teens or twenties with Graves' hyperthyroidism.

The chain joins TRBV7-9 to TRBJ2-1, with D perhaps TRBD1 (6 bases). The CDR3 extends over 15 amino acids. Germline lookup yields CDR1 SEHNR and CDR2 FQNEAQ (reference sequence). Trimming left V 4 bases short and J 3 bases short, with 13 bases between. CDR3 coding DNA: TGTGCCAGCAGCTCGGGTCGACAGGTCTACAATGAGCAGTTCTTC. Its translation is CASSSGRQVYNEQFF.

The chain joins TRBV2 to TRBJ1-4, with D uncertain. V shed 8 bases and J shed 8 bases, with 21 bases lying between them. Germline V gene sequence: CDR1 SNHLY, CDR2 FYNNEI. The CDR3 totals 15 residues. The CDR3 here is CASAGRTGFREKLFF. The CDR3, as DNA: TGTGCCAGCGCCGGGAGGACGGGGTTTCGGGAAAAACTGTTTTTT.

The rearrangement links TRBV29-1 to TRBJ1-4, with D tentatively TRBD1 (6 bases). Germline V lookup: CDR1 SQVTM, CDR2 ANQGSEA. The ends were cut back, 0 bases at V and 3 bases at J, with 14 bases in the middle. The CDR3 runs 16 residues. DNA for the CDR3: TGCAGCGTTGAAGATCGGGGGGCGCTTTCTAATGAAAAACTGTTTTTT. Its protein is CSVEDRGALSNEKLFF.